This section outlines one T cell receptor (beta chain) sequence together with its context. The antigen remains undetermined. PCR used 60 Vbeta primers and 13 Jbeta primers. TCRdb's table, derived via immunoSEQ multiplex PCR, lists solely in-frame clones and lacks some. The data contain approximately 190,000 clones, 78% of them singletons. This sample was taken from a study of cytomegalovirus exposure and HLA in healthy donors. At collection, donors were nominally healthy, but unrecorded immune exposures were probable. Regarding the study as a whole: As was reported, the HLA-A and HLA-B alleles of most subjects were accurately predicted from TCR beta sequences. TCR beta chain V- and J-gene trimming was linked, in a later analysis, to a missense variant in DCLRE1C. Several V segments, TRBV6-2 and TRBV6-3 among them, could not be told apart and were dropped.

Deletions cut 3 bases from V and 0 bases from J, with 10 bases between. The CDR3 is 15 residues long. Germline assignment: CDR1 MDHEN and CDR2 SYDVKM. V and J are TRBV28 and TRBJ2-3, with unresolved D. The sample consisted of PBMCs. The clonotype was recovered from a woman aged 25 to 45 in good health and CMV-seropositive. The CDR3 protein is CASSFNAGSTDTQYF. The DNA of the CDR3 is TGTGCCAGCAGTTTTAACGCAGGCAGCACAGATACGCAGTATTTT.